The 29 T cell receptor beta chains reported below all come from one sample, sequenced in a study of T-cell reconstitution after alpha-beta-depleted transplantation in children. Library preparation (for TCRbeta) was performed with unique molecular identifiers. TCRdb used MiXCR to reprocess the PCR reads, holding one entry per CDR3 protein. The repertoire has a few hundred thousand distinct CDR3 sequences, 10% to 13% of them found once; the top ten carry approximately 2.3%. This specimen consisted of PBMCs from the stem cell graft donor, obtained from the stem cell graft. All receptors come from a human donor who donated a stem cell graft to a child with acute lymphoblastic leukemia.

In its sample, this clonotype was seen many times. The chain employs TRBV6-5 and TRBJ2-5; 9 bases match TRBD1. The V and J ends lost 2 bases and 5 bases, in that order; junction bases with no gene match: 3. This CDR3 spans 14 amino acids. Germline lookup yields CDR1 MNHEY and CDR2 SVGAGI. Here the CDR3 DNA reads TGTGCCAGCAGTTACACAGGGGGCACGGAGACCCAGTACTTC. This encodes CASSYTGGTETQYF.

V and J are TRBV28 and TRBJ2-7; 9 positions match TRBD1. The CDR3 consists of 16 residues. The V gene end was trimmed by 6 bases and the J gene end by 5 bases; junction bases not matched to a gene: 14. From germline, CDR1 is MDHEN and CDR2 SYDVKM. The CDR3 region is CASRYSGTGGGHEQYF. As DNA, the CDR3 is TGTGCCAGCAGATACTCCGGTACAGGGGGCGGGCACGAGCAGTACTTC.

This clonotype was seen only a few times. This chain links TRBV10-3 with TRBJ2-1; 8 nucleotides match TRBD1. V dropped 6 bases and J dropped 7; count of bases not matched to a gene: 11. CDR1 is ENHRY, CDR2 SYGVKD, per germline. The length of the CDR3 is 15 residues. CDR3 sequence (DNA): TGTGCCATCAGCCCAGGACAGGGAGTGGAGAATGAGCAGTTCTTC. It is translated as CAISPGQGVENEQFF.

The chain is built from TRBV7-9 and TRBJ2-7, with D possibly matching TRBD2 (5 bases). V was cut by 5 bases and J by 1 base, with 15 bases left in between. Per the germline V gene, CDR1 is SEHNR and CDR2 is FQNEAQ (reference sequence). This CDR3 is 15 amino acids long. This CDR3 is CASSPSRGISYEQYF. The CDR3 region has the DNA TGTGCCAGCAGCCCAAGTAGAGGGATTTCCTACGAGCAGTACTTC.

The chain couples TRBV7-3 to TRBJ1-6; 7 bases are a match to TRBD1. CDR3 length: 15 residues. CDR1 is SGHTA and CDR2 is FQGTGA in the germline V gene. V shed 5 bases and J 7 bases; nucleotides not matched to a gene: 8. The DNA of the CDR3 is TGTGCCAGCAGCCTAGAAGGGACAGACAATTCACCCCTCCACTTT. Translation gives CASSLEGTDNSPLHF.

This clonotype was detected ten times or more. The V and J genes are TRBV7-2 and TRBJ2-7, with 9 positions matching TRBD2. Germline lookup yields CDR1 SGHTA and CDR2 FQGNSA. With 4 bases clipped from V and 0 bases from J, the junction kept 7 bases outside the gene matches. The CDR3 sequence is 16 residues long. This CDR3 reads CASSSESTSGSYEQYF. As DNA, the CDR3 is TGTGCCAGCAGCTCAGAATCGACTAGCGGCTCCTACGAGCAGTACTTC.

This clonotype was seen a handful of times. The rearrangement links TRBV15 to TRBJ2-3; D possibly corresponds to TRBD2 (6 bases). CDR1 is LNHNV, CDR2 YYDKDF, per germline (reference sequence). The CDR3 covers 16 residues. V lost 1 base to trimming and J lost 2 bases, with 13 bases between them. CDR3 region: CATSRVGGSDTDTQYF. CDR3 coding DNA: TGTGCCACCAGCAGAGTTGGGGGGAGTGACACAGATACGCAGTATTTT. The full variable domain, completed using reference TRBV15 and TRBJ2-3, is DAMVIQNPRYQVTQFGKPVTLSCSQTLNHNVMYWYQQKSSQAPKLLFHYYDKDFNNEADTPDNFQSRRPNTSFCFLDIRSPGLGDTAMYLCATSRVGGSDTDTQYFGPGTRLTVL.

This clonotype occurred many times. The chain carries TRBV9 and TRBJ2-3; TRBD2 aligns across 14 bases. This CDR3 region has 20 residues. The trim removed 3 bases at V and 1 base at J, leaving 13 bases unmatched. Germline V gene lookup returns CDR1 SGDLS and CDR2 YYNGEE. The CDR3 reads CASSDHAGLAGESGTDTQYF. CDR3 nucleotides: TGTGCCAGCAGCGACCACGCGGGACTAGCGGGAGAGAGTGGCACAGATACGCAGTATTTT.

The chain joins TRBV3-1 to TRBJ2-1, with 10 bases lining up with TRBD2. With 6 bases clipped from V and 7 bases from J, the junction kept 3 bases outside the gene matches. The CDR3 has 13 residues. Germline V gene lookup returns CDR1 LGHDT and CDR2 YNNKEL (reference sequence). As DNA, the CDR3 is TGTGCCAGCAGGCTAGCGGGAGAAAATGAGCAGTTCTTC. Translating gives CASRLAGENEQFF.

The V call is TRBV28, the J call TRBJ1-4, with D possibly being TRBD1 (5 bases). Germline-derived CDR1 and CDR2 are MDHEN and SYDVKM. The germline V and J ends were trimmed by 6 bases and 4 bases, with 15 bases remaining between them. The CDR3 spans 15 residues. The CDR3 sequence is CASRSGTFSNEKLFF. CDR3 DNA sequence: TGTGCCAGCAGATCCGGGACTTTCAGTAATGAAAAACTGTTTTTT.

Notes on this clonotype: The junction differs from germline at one of its ends, possibly a read error. This chain connects TRBV3-1 to TRBJ2-7; D could derive from TRBD1 or TRBD2 (6 bases each). Germline V gene lookup returns CDR1 LGHDT and CDR2 YNNKEL (reference sequence). The CDR3 extends over 15 amino acids. The CDR3 spells CASTQGGTRHHEQYF. The CDR3, as DNA: TGTGCCAGCACCCAAGGGGGGACCCGCCACCACGAGCAGTACTTC.

The CDR3 nucleotides are TGCGCCAGCAGCATGGCGGTTCTTACCGGCGATACGCAGTATTTT. It is translated as CASSMAVLTGDTQYF. The chain carries TRBV4-3 and TRBJ2-3; no clear D. V dropped 5 bases and J dropped 6 bases, with 18 bases sitting between them. The germline gives CDR1 LGHNA, CDR2 YSLEER. The CDR3 is 15 residues long.

This clonotype was counted ten times or more. The J gene is TRBJ2-7, the V gene TRBV12-3 or TRBV12-4; 11 bases map to TRBD2. Losses at the gene ends were 1 base for V and 2 bases for J; bases not matched to a gene: 1. CDR3 length: 15 amino acids. CDR3: CASSLVTSGAYEQYF. In nucleotides, the CDR3 is TGTGCCAGCAGTTTAGTGACTAGCGGGGCCTACGAGCAGTACTTC.

This clonotype was recorded a few times. The V and J genes are TRBV27 and TRBJ2-1; D is undetermined. The germline gives CDR1 MNHEY, CDR2 SMNVEV (reference sequence). CDR3 length: 13 amino acids. Trimming stripped 5 bases from V and 5 bases from J, with 10 bases between. The CDR3 DNA is TGTGCCAGCAGTCTAACTGGTCACAATGAGCAGTTCTTC. It codes for CASSLTGHNEQFF.

V gene TRBV20-1 combines with J gene TRBJ2-7; 12 bases are shared with TRBD2. V lost 6 bases to trimming and J lost 6 bases; unmatched junction nucleotides: 15. CDR1 and CDR2 (germline): DFQATT, SNEGSKA (reference sequence). The CDR3 has 16 amino acids. The CDR3, as DNA: TGCAGTGCCCCGGGCAGGGTCCTAGCGGGAGGGGTCGAGCAGTACTTC. Its translation is CSAPGRVLAGGVEQYF.

A few counts support this clonotype. V gene TRBV29-1 combines with J gene TRBJ2-5; D perhaps matches TRBD1 (6 bases). Trimming took 5 bases from V and 10 from J, leaving 17 bases between them. This CDR3 comprises 12 residues. CDR1 and CDR2 (germline): SQVTM, ANQGSEA. CDR3 DNA sequence: TGCAGCGTTACAGGGACCGAAAGTCTCCAGTACTTC. Translation gives CSVTGTESLQYF.

The V gene is TRBV12-3 or TRBV12-4, the J gene TRBJ2-6; 9 bases fit TRBD1. V was clipped by 6 bases and J by 0 bases; unmatched bases: 6. This CDR3 has 17 amino acids. The CDR3 coding sequence is TGTGCCAGCAGCCCCGGACAGGGGCCCTCTGGGGCCAACGTCCTGACTTTC. It specifies CASSPGQGPSGANVLTF.

In its sample, this clonotype was seen a few times. The chain joins TRBV3-1 to TRBJ2-3; 7 bases align to TRBD2. Trimming removed 5 bases from V and 2 bases from J; junction bases left unmatched: 10. Germline CDR1 and CDR2: LGHDT and YNNKEL (reference sequence). CDR3 size: 16 residues. CDR3 amino acids: CASSYYERDFTDTQYF. As DNA, the CDR3 is TGTGCCAGCAGCTACTATGAGCGGGACTTCACAGATACGCAGTATTTT.

This clonotype came up many times. The rearrangement uses TRBV12-3 or TRBV12-4 and TRBJ1-2; tentatively, D is TRBD1 (6 bases). CDR3 length: 12 amino acids. Trimming stripped 8 bases from V and 4 bases from J, with 11 bases between. CDR3 in amino acids: CASAQGAYGYTF. CDR3 in DNA: TGTGCCAGCGCACAGGGAGCCTATGGCTACACCTTC.

This clonotype was seen at least ten times. The CDR3 DNA reads TGCGCCAGCAGCTTGGTGGGGGGGATCACAGATACGCAGTATTTT. Its translation: CASSLVGGITDTQYF. The chain links TRBV5-1 to TRBJ2-3; 7 nucleotides match TRBD2. The CDR3 sequence is 15 residues long. Germline CDR1 is SGHRS and CDR2 is YFSETQ. The trim removed 0 bases at V and 2 bases at J, leaving 3 bases unmatched.

A few counts support this clonotype. V usage is TRBV7-2 and J usage is TRBJ2-3; 10 nucleotides line up with TRBD1. V lost 1 base and J lost 4; bases outside the gene matches: 2. The germline gives CDR1 SGHTA, CDR2 FQGNSA. The CDR3 is 15 residues long. The CDR3 sequence: CASSLEDRGADTQYF. In DNA, the CDR3 is TGTGCCAGCAGCTTAGAGGACAGGGGGGCAGATACGCAGTATTTT.

This clonotype was detected a few times. The chain joins TRBV5-1 to TRBJ2-1, with D possibly matching TRBD2 (5 bases). This CDR3 region has 17 residues. CDR1 is SGHRS and CDR2 is YFSETQ in the germline V gene. The V end was cut by 4 bases, the J end by 1 base, with 18 bases between. The CDR3 DNA reads as TGCGCCAGCAGCCCCCGGACGGGGTCGGGGTCCTACAATGAGCAGTTCTTC. Its protein product is CASSPRTGSGSYNEQFF.

This clonotype was detected many times. V usage is TRBV28 and J usage is TRBJ2-5; TRBD2 matches at 11 bases. CDR3 length: 15 residues. Per germline, CDR1 MDHEN and CDR2 SYDVKM. J was trimmed by 2 bases and V by 6 bases; bases with no gene match: 5. The CDR3 coding sequence is TGTGCCAGCAGCGGACTAGCGGGTAGGCAAGAGACCCAGTACTTC. Translated: CASSGLAGRQETQYF.

This chain connects TRBV18 to TRBJ1-2; D gene uncertain. Trimming stripped 0 bases from V and 3 bases from J, with 2 bases between. The CDR3 is made up of 12 amino acids. The V gene's germline CDR1 is KGHSH and CDR2 LQKENI. This CDR3 is CASSPPDYGYTF. The CDR3 DNA reads as TGTGCCAGCTCACCACCAGACTATGGCTACACCTTC.

The chain has TRBV7-6 and TRBJ2-6; D is possibly TRBD2 (6 bases). The CDR3 has 16 residues. Germline V gene data show CDR1 as SGHVS and CDR2 as FNYEAQ. V was shortened by 1 base and J by 1 base, with 8 bases between the two germline ends. CDR3 sequence reads: CASSLVRGSGANVLTF. CDR3 bases: TGTGCCAGCAGCTTAGTACGGGGGTCTGGGGCCAACGTCCTGACTTTC.

This clonotype was observed a few times. The chain is built from TRBV20-1 and TRBJ1-6; tentative D call: TRBD1 (6 bases). CDR1 and CDR2 (germline): DFQATT, SNEGSKA (reference sequence). The length of the CDR3 is 15 residues. V dropped 1 base and J dropped 6 bases, with 13 bases sitting between them. CDR3 DNA sequence: TGCAGTGCTAGAGGATATGCGGGGGCTAATTCACCCCTCCACTTT. Encoded protein: CSARGYAGANSPLHF.

This clonotype was seen more than once but under ten times. V usage is TRBV30 and J usage is TRBJ2-1, with D perhaps TRBD1 (6 bases). This CDR3 has 13 amino acids. CDR1 is GTSNPN and CDR2 is SVGIG in the germline V gene (reference sequence). V was pared by 6 bases and J by 9 bases, with 18 bases between. In DNA, the CDR3 is TGTGCCTGCGACAGGCAGTCTTCCGTTGAGCAGTTCTTC. This gives the protein CACDRQSSVEQFF.

The table lists this clonotype with many counts. This chain links TRBV12-3 or TRBV12-4 with TRBJ1-1; possible D gene TRBD1, 5 bases. The ends were cut back, 5 bases at V and 4 bases at J, with 11 bases in the middle. The CDR3 has 13 residues. The CDR3 region is CASSARVRTEAFF. The CDR3 region has the DNA TGTGCCAGCAGTGCCAGGGTTCGCACTGAAGCTTTCTTT.

V usage is TRBV4-1 and J usage is TRBJ2-7, with 7 bases aligning to TRBD2. Trimming cost V 8 bases and J 7 bases; bases outside gene matches: 20. There are 16 residues in the CDR3. Per the germline V gene, CDR1 is MGHRA and CDR2 is YSYEKL. In DNA form, the CDR3 reads TGCGCCAGCGGGCTCCGAGTGGGCGGGAGCGGGGAAGAGCAGTACTTC. Residues: CASGLRVGGSGEEQYF.